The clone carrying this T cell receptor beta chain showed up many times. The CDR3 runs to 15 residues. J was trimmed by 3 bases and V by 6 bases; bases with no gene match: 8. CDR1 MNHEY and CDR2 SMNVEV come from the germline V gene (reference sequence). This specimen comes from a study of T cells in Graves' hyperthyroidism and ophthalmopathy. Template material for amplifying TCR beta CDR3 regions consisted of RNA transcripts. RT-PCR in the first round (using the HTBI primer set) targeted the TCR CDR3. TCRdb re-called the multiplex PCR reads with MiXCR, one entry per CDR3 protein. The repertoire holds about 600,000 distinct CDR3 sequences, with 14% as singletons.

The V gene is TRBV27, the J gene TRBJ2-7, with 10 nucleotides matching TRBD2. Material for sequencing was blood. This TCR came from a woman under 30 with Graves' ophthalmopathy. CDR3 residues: CASRLMASGSYEQYF. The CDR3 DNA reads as TGTGCCAGCAGATTAATGGCTAGCGGGAGCTACGAGCAGTACTTC.